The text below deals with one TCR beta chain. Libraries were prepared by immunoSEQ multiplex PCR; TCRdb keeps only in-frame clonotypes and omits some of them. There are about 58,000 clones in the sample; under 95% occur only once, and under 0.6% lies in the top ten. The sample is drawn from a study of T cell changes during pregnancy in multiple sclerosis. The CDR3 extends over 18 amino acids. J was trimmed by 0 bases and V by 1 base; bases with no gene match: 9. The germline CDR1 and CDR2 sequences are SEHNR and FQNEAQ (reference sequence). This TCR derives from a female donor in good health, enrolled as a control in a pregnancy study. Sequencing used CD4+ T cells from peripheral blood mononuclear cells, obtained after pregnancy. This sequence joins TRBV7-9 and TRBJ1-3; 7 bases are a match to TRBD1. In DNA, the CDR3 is TGTGCCAGCAGCTTAGGTGGTAGGGACAGCTTCTCTGGAAACACCATATATTTT. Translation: CASSLGGRDSFSGNTIYF. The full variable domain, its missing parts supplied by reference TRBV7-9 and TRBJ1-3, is DTGVSQNPRHKITKRGQNVTFRCDPISEHNRLYWYRQTLGQGPEFLTYFQNEAQLEKSRLLSDRFSAERPKGSFSTLEIQRTEQGDSAMYLCASSLGGRDSFSGNTIYFGEGSWLTVV.